This T cell receptor beta chain appears in the sequencing data of a study of shared clonotypes between healthy human individuals. General study points: Represented diversity, genetic and exposure-history alike, was limited by few donors.

The unsorted PBMC replicate PCRs were performed with roughly 300 ng DNA, some 32,000 T cell genomes. Profiled with immunoSEQ multiplex PCR; TCRdb holds only in-frame clones, not every one. Of some 450,000 clones listed, approximately 77% are singletons. Trimming shortened V by 5 bases and J by 11 bases, and 22 bases separated the two germline ends. CDR1 LNHDA and CDR2 SQIVND come from the germline V gene (reference sequence). The CDR3 runs 15 residues. A single count supports this clone. Its antigen remains unidentified. This receptor was obtained from a woman aged 40-49 years in good health. Some clones in this sample may be carry-over from other donors' samples. Sample: PBMCs. The rearrangement uses TRBV19 and TRBJ1-5; no definite D call. The CDR3: CASSQLDRAPTSQHF. CDR3 nucleotides: TGTGCCAGTAGTCAACTGGACCGGGCTCCAACGTCCCAGCATTTT.